The present T cell receptor beta chain was sequenced within a study of T cells in Graves' hyperthyroidism and ophthalmopathy. Findings and limits, study-wide: Researchers found most expanded thyroid clonotypes above 0.001 in blood as well. Researchers report that a 13 V-J model separated ophthalmopathy from stable hyperthyroidism.

RNA transcripts gave rise to amplified TCR beta CDR3 regions. When the TCR CDR3 underwent first-round RT-PCR, the HTBI primer set was used. Each CDR3 protein is one row after TCRdb ran MiXCR on the multiplex PCR reads. The table lists about 600,000 distinct CDR3 sequences, roughly 15% of them singletons. The CDR3 covers 16 residues. V lost 4 bases and J lost 5; bases outside the gene matches: 9. This clonotype showed up many times. The antigen remains unidentified. An approximately 10 ml volume of fresh peripheral blood provided the PBMCs. This rearrangement joins TRBV12-3 or TRBV12-4 to TRBJ2-3; 10 bases match TRBD2. Input material: blood. This sequence was found in a woman between 45 and 65 years old with Graves' ophthalmopathy. Written as DNA, the CDR3 is TGTGCCAGCAGTTATCGTCTAGCGGGAGTTATAGATACGCAGTATTTT. As protein: CASSYRLAGVIDTQYF.